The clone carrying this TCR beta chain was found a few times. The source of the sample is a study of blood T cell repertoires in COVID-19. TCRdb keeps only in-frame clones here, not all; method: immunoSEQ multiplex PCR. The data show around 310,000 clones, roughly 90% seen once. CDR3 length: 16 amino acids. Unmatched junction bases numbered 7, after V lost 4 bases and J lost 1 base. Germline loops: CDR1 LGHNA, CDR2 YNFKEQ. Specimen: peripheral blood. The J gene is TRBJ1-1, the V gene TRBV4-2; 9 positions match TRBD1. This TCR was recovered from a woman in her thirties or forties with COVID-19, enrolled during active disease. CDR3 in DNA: TGTGCCAGCAGCCGAGCCACGGGACAGGGGAACACTGAAGCTTTCTTT. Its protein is CASSRATGQGNTEAFF.